This TCR beta chain was obtained from a study of blood T cells in healthy people across ages. On this clonotype: Its antigen is not identified.

Alongside a J-beta primer mix, a sample-barcoded 5' primer served in a second PCR lasting about 7 to 11 cycles. Each cDNA molecule received a tag from a template-switch adaptor that had 12 random nucleotides. TCRdb recomputed calls from the 5' RACE reads with MiXCR, one row per CDR3 protein. This sample yields about a million distinct CDR3 sequences, of which just over 50% are seen a single time; 20% to 25% belongs to the top ten. Study-wide points: A strong correlation was seen between TCR beta diversity and naive T cell percentage. Any changes in expanded clonotypes were possibly confounded, as donor CMV status remained unknown.

The V end lost 0 bases, the J end lost 4 bases, and 15 bases lay between the germline ends. CDR3 size: 15 residues. Per the germline V gene, CDR1 is DFQATT and CDR2 is SNEGSKA (reference sequence). The origin of this receptor is a woman aged 60-75 years in good health. The gene calls are TRBV20-1 and TRBJ2-5, with D perhaps matching TRBD1 or TRBD2 (6 bases each). Material for sequencing was blood. CDR3 coding DNA: TGCAGTGCTAGAGAAACGAGGGGGGCTGGAGAGACCCAGTACTTC. This translates into CSARETRGAGETQYF.